The TCR beta chain described here comes from a study of blood T cell repertoires in COVID-19. Study context: PBMCs, B-cell-depleted T cells, or T cells provided the cDNA or gDNA that made up the material.

TCRdb keeps only in-frame clones here, not all; method: immunoSEQ multiplex PCR. This table holds 140,000 to 150,000 clones, approximately 91% found once. The V end lost 3 bases, the J end lost 1 base, and 16 bases lay between the germline ends. This CDR3 has 16 residues. Germline CDR1 and CDR2: SGHRS and YFSETQ. The chain uses TRBV5-1 and TRBJ1-1; maybe TRBD1 (5 bases). The TCR comes from a man between 65 and 85 years old with acute or convalescent COVID-19. The sequencing sample was made of peripheral blood. The CDR3 is CASSSPGGGRNTEAFF. CDR3 DNA: TGCGCCAGCAGCTCCCCTGGGGGAGGGCGGAACACTGAAGCTTTCTTT.